The clone carrying this TCR beta chain was recorded a few times. Its antigen is unidentified. With 5 bases clipped from V and 4 bases from J, the junction kept 27 bases outside the gene matches. Germline values: CDR1 MNHEY, CDR2 SVGEGT. CDR3 size: 21 residues. The blood RNA (from unsorted whole blood) was obtained, and germline DNA was also extracted. There were only treatment-naive patients, all with chronic HBV infection. The investigators made TCR beta cDNA from roughly 0.55 ug total RNA, using a constant-region primer. Amplification in three nested multiplex PCR rounds with slightly modified ARM-PCR gave rise to TCR beta libraries. The first two PCR rounds used TRBV1-TRBV30 primers with a Cbeta primer, around 10 cycles each. TCRdb called the multiplex PCR reads again in MiXCR, with one record for every CDR3 protein. Of 330,000 or so distinct CDR3 sequences listed, 65% are singletons. The entry originates in a study of tumor-infiltrating lymphocytes in primary liver carcinoma. Across the study: The patients comprised men and women between the ages of 30 and 69 years. Among the tumors, stages were T1-T3 N0M0 and sizes about 4 to 10 cm. Study results and limitations: Tumors had a significantly higher top-250-clone fraction than blood (p = 0.039).

The sample was peripheral blood. The receptor was isolated from a man aged 40-49 years with primary liver carcinoma and hepatitis B virus infection. This chain joins TRBV6-2 or TRBV6-3 and TRBJ1-1; 8 bases fit TRBD1. CDR3 nucleotide sequence: TGTGCCAGCAGTAACCCCAGGGGGCAACCTTCTACCTCATGGATCGCCACTGAAGCTTTCTTT. Protein sequence: CASSNPRGQPSTSWIATEAFF.